This T cell receptor beta chain was obtained from a study of response to subunit inactivated influenza vaccine. General study points: Few new T cells, the authors suggested, are recruited by each seasonal influenza vaccination.

TCRdb re-analysed the RT-PCR reads in MiXCR, keeping a single row per CDR3 protein. Of around 850,000 distinct CDR3 sequences in the sample, less than 20% are singletons; the top ten hold approximately 10%. On this clonotype itself: Its antigen is unknown.

J gave up 3 bases and V 2 bases, and 7 bases lay outside the gene matches. The CDR3 is 15 residues long. Per germline, CDR1 MNHEY and CDR2 SVGAGI. The sequencing used PBMCs from blood, collected about 5 days after vaccination. The rearrangement links TRBV6-5 to TRBJ2-7, with 7 bases that match TRBD1. The sequence was collected from a man aged 50 or older who received an inactivated influenza vaccine. CDR3 sequence reads: CASSYTGDRFYEQYF. The CDR3 DNA follows: TGTGCCAGCAGTTACACAGGGGACAGATTCTACGAGCAGTACTTC.